This entry describes one T cell receptor (beta chain). This specimen belongs to a study of blood T cell repertoires in COVID-19. The overall study: T cells, B-cell-depleted T cells, or PBMCs supplied cDNA or gDNA.

Original data processing: Estimated nucleated cell counts came from reference gene primer amplification. Libraries were prepared by immunoSEQ multiplex PCR; TCRdb keeps only in-frame clonotypes and omits some of them. The D gene and trimming were derived from the DNA, and the V and J assignments and clone size from that table. The data hold around 260,000 clones, with about 89% observed a single time. The junction had 10 bases not matched to a gene; V was cut back by 5 bases and J by 8 bases. The CDR3 runs 14 residues. Germline V lookup: CDR1 GTSNPN, CDR2 SVGIG (reference sequence). The clonotype originates from a man between 40 and 49 years old who had recovered from COVID-19. Sequencing was performed on peripheral blood. This chain joins TRBV30 and TRBJ2-3; TRBD1 matches 10 bases. The DNA for the CDR3 is TGTGCCTGGGAGTCCGGGACAGGGGCCGGTACGCAGTATTTT. As protein: CAWESGTGAGTQYF.